This T cell receptor (beta chain) was documented in a study of blood T cell repertoires in COVID-19. Study information: COVID-19 samples from acute and convalescent phases originated in the United States, Italy and Spain. Sample material is recorded as cDNA or gDNA derived from T cells, B-cell-depleted T cells, or PBMCs.

Per germline, CDR1 SGDLS and CDR2 YYNGEE. V was trimmed by 8 bases and J by 2 bases, leaving 14 bases between them. This CDR3 has 14 amino acids. How the authors handled the data: Estimated nucleated cell counts came from reference gene primer amplification. Profiled with immunoSEQ multiplex PCR; TCRdb holds only in-frame clones, not every one. Clone size and the V and J calls come from that table; the DNA yielded D and trimming. Of more than 100,000 clones listed, just under 85% are singletons. The genes are TRBV9 and TRBJ1-3; D is possibly TRBD1 (6 bases). The sample consisted of peripheral blood. This sequence originates from a woman in her 50s with acute or convalescent COVID-19. CDR3 coding DNA: TGTGCCAGACTTCTACAGGGAACTGGAAACACCATATATTTT. Protein: CARLLQGTGNTIYF.